This TCR beta chain was sequenced in a study of spatial heterogeneity in lung cancer. In TCRdb, the 5' RACE reads were re-called with MiXCR into one record per CDR3 protein. Here the sample spans over 90,000 distinct CDR3 sequences, roughly 9.5% being singletons. This clonotype was counted at least ten times. V lost 4 bases and J 2 bases, leaving 18 bases between the germline ends. The CDR3 is made up of 16 amino acids. Germline V gene lookup returns CDR1 SQVTM and CDR2 ANQGSEA. As to time point: sample taken at primary tumor resection. The authors sequenced whole RNA from tumor, nontumor lung or frozen PBMC without sorting.

The sequenced sample was PBMCs, obtained at surgery. The receptor's source is a male donor with early-stage non-small cell lung cancer. The V and J genes are TRBV29-1 and TRBJ2-1; D is perhaps TRBD1 or TRBD2 (5 bases each). In DNA, the CDR3 is TGCAGCGTTGGAGGGTCTGGGGGAGACGCCTACAATGAGCAGTTCTTC. Encoded protein: CSVGGSGGDAYNEQFF.